Listed below are T cell receptor beta chains from one sample, sequenced in a study of beta chain features in type 1 diabetes. Assay: immunoSEQ multiplex PCR; the TCRdb copy retains only in-frame clones and omits some. The repertoire holds hundreds of thousands of clones, with 15% to 20% as singletons. The source material was naive CD4+ T cells from blood. All receptors come from a woman younger than 35 in good health. CDR3s include the opening cysteine and the closing phenylalanine or tryptophan. Some rows have no size entry. The others give once, few or many, or a class for an expanded clone.

TRBV28	TRBJ1-5	NA	CASSLLAGSNQPQHF
TRBV19	TRBJ2-1	few	CASSIIGAGREFF
TRBV19	TRBJ2-7	NA	CASGLAGVDEQYF
TRBV7-9	TRBJ1-6	few	CASSPGWNSPLHF
TRBV7-8	TRBJ2-6	few	CASSLVGVSGANVLTF
TRBV20-1	TRBJ1-2	few	CSARGEGYTF
TRBV18	TRBJ1-2	NA	CASSRGGVFRGGYTF
TRBV28	TRBJ1-1	few	CASSLLIQAGANTEAFF
TRBV6-6	TRBJ2-2	NA	CASSLQSTGELFF
TRBV2	TRBJ2-5	few	CASRPVSGETQYF
TRBV5-4	TRBJ2-4	NA	CASSLGPPGQGRSKYF
TRBV5-8	TRBJ1-5	few	CASSFSVSSNQPQHF
TRBV11-2	TRBJ2-1	few	CASSLDRYNEQFF
TRBV10-3	TRBJ2-5	few	CAISLAGGQETQYF
TRBV2	TRBJ2-5	NA	CASSGGLVSPRTETQYF
TRBV18	TRBJ1-5	few	CASSTNSDRRHQPQHF
TRBV4-2	TRBJ2-7	NA	CASSQDVSGPRGEQYF
TRBV5-1	TRBJ2-2	few	CASSIGLAGSGELFF
TRBV15	TRBJ2-3	few	CATSRADISDTQYF
TRBV5-4	TRBJ2-1	many	CASSFGGTADEQFF
TRBV5-6	TRBJ2-5	few	CASSFIDVRETQYF
TRBV6-5	TRBJ2-1	NA	CASSYADPAYNEQFF
TRBV7-2	TRBJ2-5	few	CASSPQAGGPGTQYF
TRBV11-2	TRBJ2-7	NA	CASSLGTGGYEQYF
TRBV27	TRBJ2-5	few	CASSYFPGERGTQYF
TRBV27	TRBJ2-2	few	CASSRSLHPTGELFF
TRBV11-3	TRBJ2-1	few	CASSMDRDGEQFF
TRBV7-3	TRBJ2-7	NA	CASRSAGTSSYEQYF
TRBV5-1	TRBJ2-1	few	CASSLGGYEQFF
TRBV2	TRBJ2-1	NA	CASSSIASGRGEQFF
TRBV19	TRBJ2-7	NA	CASSIQGGSLYEQYF
TRBV19	TRBJ2-1	NA	CASSPWTGNEQFF
TRBV7-3	TRBJ2-2	NA	CASSSPGTSVNTGELFF
TRBV4-2	TRBJ2-7	NA	CASSQDQGYEQYF
TRBV9	TRBJ2-7	NA	CASSVDLGSYEQYF
TRBV4-3	TRBJ2-2	NA	CASSQEPQGTGELFF
TRBV5-1	TRBJ2-1	few	CASSLGWLAVSSYNEQFF
TRBV7-2	TRBJ2-5	few	CASSYSGSRETQYF
TRBV5-1	TRBJ2-3	few	CASSFGEASVTDTQYF
TRBV10-3	TRBJ2-7	NA	CAISEGNGMFAQYF
TRBV5-4	TRBJ2-7	few	CASSLGVGVSSYEQYF
TRBV7-2	TRBJ2-2	few	CASSKGSGELFF
TRBV9	TRBJ2-1	few	CASSVRLAGDYNEQFF
TRBV7-2	TRBJ2-7	few	CASSLSSGSSYEQYF
TRBV2	TRBJ1-5	NA	CASDPGLNQPQHF
TRBV7-9	TRBJ2-5	few	CASSLASGFGETQYF
TRBV6-6	TRBJ1-1	NA	CASSLKNTEAFF
TRBV19	TRBJ2-1	NA	CASRGQGIYNEQFF
TRBV2	TRBJ2-7	NA	CASSEGRALQSYEQYF
TRBV5-4	TRBJ2-5	few	CASSLARGRGRETQYF
TRBV19	TRBJ1-1	few	CASSTVSNTEAFF
TRBV6-5	TRBJ1-1	few	CATYRGTNTEAFF
TRBV2	TRBJ1-1	NA	CASRKGRLNTEAFF
TRBV6-5	TRBJ2-5	NA	CASSYSFRQETQYF
TRBV28	TRBJ2-2	NA	CASSPRPSTGELFF
TRBV5-1	TRBJ2-1	NA	CASSPGTSYNEQFF
TRBV5-1	TRBJ1-1	NA	CASTPDRGNTEAFF
TRBV9	TRBJ2-7	once	CASSVTGEEDEQYF
TRBV18	TRBJ2-3	few	CASSPTGVGDTQYF
TRBV19	TRBJ2-1	few	CASSGHNEQFF